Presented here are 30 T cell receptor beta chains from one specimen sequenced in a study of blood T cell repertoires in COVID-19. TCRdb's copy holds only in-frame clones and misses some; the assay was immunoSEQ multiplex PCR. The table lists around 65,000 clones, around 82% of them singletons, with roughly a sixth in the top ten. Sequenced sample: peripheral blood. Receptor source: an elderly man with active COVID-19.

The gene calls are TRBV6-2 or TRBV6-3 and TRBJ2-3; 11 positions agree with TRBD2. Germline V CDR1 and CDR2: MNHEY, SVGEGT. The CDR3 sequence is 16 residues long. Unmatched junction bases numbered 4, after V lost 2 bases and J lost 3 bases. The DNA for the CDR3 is TGTGCCAGCAGTTACGGGACTAGCGGCCGGACAGATACGCAGTATTTT. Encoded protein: CASSYGTSGRTDTQYF.

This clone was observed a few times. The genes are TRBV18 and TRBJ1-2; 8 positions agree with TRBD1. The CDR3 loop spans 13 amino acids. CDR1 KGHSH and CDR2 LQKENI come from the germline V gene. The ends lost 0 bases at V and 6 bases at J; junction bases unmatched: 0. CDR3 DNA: TGTGCCAGCTCACCACCGACAGGGGATGGCTACACCTTC. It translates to CASSPPTGDGYTF.

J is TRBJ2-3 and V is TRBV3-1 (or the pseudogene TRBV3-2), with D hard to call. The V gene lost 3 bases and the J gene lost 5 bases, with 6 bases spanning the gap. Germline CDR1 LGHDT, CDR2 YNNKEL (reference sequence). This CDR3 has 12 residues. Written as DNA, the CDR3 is TGTGCCAGCAGCCATAGTGTAGATACGCAGTATTTT. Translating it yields CASSHSVDTQYF.

CDR3 nucleotide sequence: TGTGCCAGCTCACCCCGGCAGGGTCGGACTGAAGCTTTCTTT. It yields the protein CASSPRQGRTEAFF. The V call is TRBV18, the J call TRBJ1-1; D is perhaps TRBD1 (5 bases). CDR3 length: 14 residues. Trimming took off 3 bases at V and 5 bases at J, with 13 bases between the two ends. The germline V gene has CDR1 KGHSH and CDR2 LQKENI.

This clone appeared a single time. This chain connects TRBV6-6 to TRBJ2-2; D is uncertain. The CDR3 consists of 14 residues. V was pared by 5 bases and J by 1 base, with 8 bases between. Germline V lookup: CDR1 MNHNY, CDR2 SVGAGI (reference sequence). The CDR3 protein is CASSGPMNTGELFF. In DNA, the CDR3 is TGTGCCAGCAGTGGGCCGATGAACACCGGGGAGCTGTTTTTT.

CDR3 amino acids: CATSDRLAGGVYEQYF. For the CDR3, the DNA is TGTGCCACCAGTGACCGACTAGCGGGAGGCGTCTACGAGCAGTACTTC. The V call is TRBV24-1, the J call TRBJ2-7, with TRBD2 matching 13 bases. Per the germline V gene, CDR1 is KGHDR and CDR2 is SFDVKD. CDR3 length equals 16 residues. V was clipped by 4 bases and J by 3 bases; unmatched bases: 5.

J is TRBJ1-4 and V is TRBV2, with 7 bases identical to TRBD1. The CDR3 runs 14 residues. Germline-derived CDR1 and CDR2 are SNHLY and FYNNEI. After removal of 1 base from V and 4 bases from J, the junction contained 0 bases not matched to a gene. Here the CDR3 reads CASSEGDSNEKLFF. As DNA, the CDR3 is TGTGCCAGCAGTGAAGGGGACAGTAATGAAAAACTGTTTTTT.

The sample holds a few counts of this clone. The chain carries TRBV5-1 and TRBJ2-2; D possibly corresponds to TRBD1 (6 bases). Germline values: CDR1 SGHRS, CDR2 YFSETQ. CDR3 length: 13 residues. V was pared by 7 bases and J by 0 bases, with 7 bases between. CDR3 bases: TGCGCCAGCGGACAGTCGAACACCGGGGAGCTGTTTTTT. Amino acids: CASGQSNTGELFF.

CDR3 DNA sequence: TGTGCCAGCAGCCAAGATGGGCAGGGATACAATGAGCAGTTCTTC. Its protein is CASSQDGQGYNEQFF. This chain uses TRBV3-1 (or the pseudogene TRBV3-2) with TRBJ2-1, with TRBD1 as a possible D gene (5 bases). The V gene lost 0 bases and the J gene lost 4 bases, with 10 bases spanning the gap. In germline, CDR1 is LGHDT, CDR2 YNNKEL (reference sequence). CDR3 length: 15 residues.

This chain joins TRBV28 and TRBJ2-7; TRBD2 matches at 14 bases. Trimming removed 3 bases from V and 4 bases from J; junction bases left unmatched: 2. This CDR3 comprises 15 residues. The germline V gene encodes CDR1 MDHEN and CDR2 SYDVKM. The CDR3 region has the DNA TGTGCCAGCAGTTTGGGGACTAGCGGGAGTTACGAGCAGTACTTC. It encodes CASSLGTSGSYEQYF. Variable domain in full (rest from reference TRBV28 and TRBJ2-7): DVKVTQSSRYLVKRTGEKVFLECVQDMDHENMFWYRQDPGLGLRLIYFSYDVKMKEKGDIPEGYSVSREKKERFSLILESASTNQTSMYLCASSLGTSGSYEQYFGPGTRLTVT.

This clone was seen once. The CDR3 loop reads CASSLQGRDGYTF. CDR3 in DNA: TGTGCCAGCAGTTTACAGGGGCGCGATGGCTACACCTTC. The rearrangement uses TRBV12-3 or TRBV12-4 and TRBJ1-2; perhaps TRBD1 as D (6 bases). The CDR3 is 13 amino acids. The V end was cut by 2 bases, the J end by 6 bases, with 10 bases between.

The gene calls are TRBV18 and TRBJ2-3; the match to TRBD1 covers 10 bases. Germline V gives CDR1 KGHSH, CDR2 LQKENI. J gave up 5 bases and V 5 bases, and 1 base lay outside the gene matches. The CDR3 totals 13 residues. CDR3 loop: CASSGQGGDTQYF. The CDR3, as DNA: TGTGCCAGCTCAGGACAGGGGGGAGATACGCAGTATTTT.

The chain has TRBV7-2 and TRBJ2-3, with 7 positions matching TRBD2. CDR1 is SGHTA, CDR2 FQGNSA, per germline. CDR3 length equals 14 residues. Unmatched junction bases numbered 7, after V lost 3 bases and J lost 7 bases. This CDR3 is CASSLVGGTNTQYF. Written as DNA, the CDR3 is TGTGCCAGCAGCTTGGTCGGGGGGACGAATACGCAGTATTTT.

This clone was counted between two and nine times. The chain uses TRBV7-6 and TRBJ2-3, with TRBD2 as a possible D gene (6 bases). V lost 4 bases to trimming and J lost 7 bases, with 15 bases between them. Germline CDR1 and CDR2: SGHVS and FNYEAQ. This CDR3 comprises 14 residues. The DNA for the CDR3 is TGTGCCAGCAGCTCCGGGAGTTACTTGAATACGCAGTATTTT. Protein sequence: CASSSGSYLNTQYF.

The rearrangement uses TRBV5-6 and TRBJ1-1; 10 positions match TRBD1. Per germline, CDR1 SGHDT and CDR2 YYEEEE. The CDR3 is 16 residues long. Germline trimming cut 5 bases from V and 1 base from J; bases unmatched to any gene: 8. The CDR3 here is CASSLTGGFENTEAFF. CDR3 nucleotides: TGTGCCAGCAGTTTGACAGGGGGCTTCGAGAACACTGAAGCTTTCTTT.

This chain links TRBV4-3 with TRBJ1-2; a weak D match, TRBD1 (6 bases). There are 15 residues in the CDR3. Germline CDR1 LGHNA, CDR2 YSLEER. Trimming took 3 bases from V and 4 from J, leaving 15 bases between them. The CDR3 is CASSHNRELSYGYTF. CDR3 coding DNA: TGCGCCAGCAGCCACAACAGGGAATTAAGCTATGGCTACACCTTC.

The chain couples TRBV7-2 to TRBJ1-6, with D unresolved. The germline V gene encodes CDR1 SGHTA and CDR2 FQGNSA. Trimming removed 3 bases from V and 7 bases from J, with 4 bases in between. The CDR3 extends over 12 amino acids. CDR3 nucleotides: TGTGCCAGCAGCTTCTTAAATTCACCCCTCCACTTT. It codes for CASSFLNSPLHF.

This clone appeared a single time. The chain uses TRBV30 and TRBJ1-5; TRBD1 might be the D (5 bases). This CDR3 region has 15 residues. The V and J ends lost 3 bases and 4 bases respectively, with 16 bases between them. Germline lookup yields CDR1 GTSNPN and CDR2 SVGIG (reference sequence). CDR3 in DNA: TGTGCCTGGAGGGGGGGGTCTACTCCGAATCAGCCCCAGCATTTT. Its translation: CAWRGGSTPNQPQHF.

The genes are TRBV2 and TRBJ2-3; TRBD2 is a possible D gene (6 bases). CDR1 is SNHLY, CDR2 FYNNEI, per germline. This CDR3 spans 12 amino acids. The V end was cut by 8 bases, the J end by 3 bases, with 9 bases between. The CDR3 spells CASDAGTDTQYF. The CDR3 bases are TGTGCCAGCGATGCGGGGACAGATACGCAGTATTTT. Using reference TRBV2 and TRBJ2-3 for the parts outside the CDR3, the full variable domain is EPEVTQTPSHQVTQMGQEVILRCVPISNHLYFYWYRQILGQKVEFLVSFYNNEISEKSEIFDDQFSVERPDGSNFTLKIRSTKLEDSAMYFCASDAGTDTQYFGPGTRLTVL.

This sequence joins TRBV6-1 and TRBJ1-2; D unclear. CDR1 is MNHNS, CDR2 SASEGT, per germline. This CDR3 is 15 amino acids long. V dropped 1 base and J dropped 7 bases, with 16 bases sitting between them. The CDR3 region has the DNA TGTGCCAGCAGTGAAGGGGTAGGCCTAGTGAGTGGCTACACCTTC. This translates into CASSEGVGLVSGYTF.

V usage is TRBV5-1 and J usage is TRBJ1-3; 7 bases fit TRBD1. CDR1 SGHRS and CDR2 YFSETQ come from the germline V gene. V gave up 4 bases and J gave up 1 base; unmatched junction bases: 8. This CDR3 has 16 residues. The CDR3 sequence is CASSTQGSGSGNTIYF. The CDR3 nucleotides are TGCGCCAGCAGCACACAGGGGTCTGGGTCTGGAAACACCATATATTTT.

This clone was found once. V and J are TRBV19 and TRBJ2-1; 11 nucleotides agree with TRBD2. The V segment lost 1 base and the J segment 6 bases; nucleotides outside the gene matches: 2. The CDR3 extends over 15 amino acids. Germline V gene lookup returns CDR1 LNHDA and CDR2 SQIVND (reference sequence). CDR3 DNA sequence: TGTGCCAGTAGTATAGGACTAGCGGGGCTCAATGAGCAGTTCTTC. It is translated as CASSIGLAGLNEQFF.

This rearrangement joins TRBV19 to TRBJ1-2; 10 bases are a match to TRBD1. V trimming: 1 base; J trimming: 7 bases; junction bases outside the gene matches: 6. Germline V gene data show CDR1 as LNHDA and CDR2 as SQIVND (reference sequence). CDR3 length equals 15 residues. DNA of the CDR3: TGTGCCAGTAGTATAGCCGGGGACAGGGGACGTGGCTACACCTTC. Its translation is CASSIAGDRGRGYTF.

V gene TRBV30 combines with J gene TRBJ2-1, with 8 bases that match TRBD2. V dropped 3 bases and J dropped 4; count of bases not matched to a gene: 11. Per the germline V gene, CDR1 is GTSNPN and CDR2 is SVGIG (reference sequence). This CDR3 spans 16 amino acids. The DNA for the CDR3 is TGTGCCTGGAGCTTGGCGGGAGGAGGTGGTTACAATGAGCAGTTCTTC. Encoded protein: CAWSLAGGGGYNEQFF.

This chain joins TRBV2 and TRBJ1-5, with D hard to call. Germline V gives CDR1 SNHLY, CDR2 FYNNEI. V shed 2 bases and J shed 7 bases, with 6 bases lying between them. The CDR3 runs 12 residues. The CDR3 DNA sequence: TGTGCCAGCAGTGAATCCCTCCAGCCCCAGCATTTT. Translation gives CASSESLQPQHF. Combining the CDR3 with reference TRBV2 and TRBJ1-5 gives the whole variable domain EPEVTQTPSHQVTQMGQEVILRCVPISNHLYFYWYRQILGQKVEFLVSFYNNEISEKSEIFDDQFSVERPDGSNFTLKIRSTKLEDSAMYFCASSESLQPQHFGDGTRLSIL.

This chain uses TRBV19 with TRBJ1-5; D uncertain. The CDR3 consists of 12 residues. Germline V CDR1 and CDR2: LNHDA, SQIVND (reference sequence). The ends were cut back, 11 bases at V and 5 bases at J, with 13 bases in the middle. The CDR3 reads CASESGDQPQHF. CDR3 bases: TGTGCCTCAGAATCCGGGGATCAGCCCCAGCATTTT.

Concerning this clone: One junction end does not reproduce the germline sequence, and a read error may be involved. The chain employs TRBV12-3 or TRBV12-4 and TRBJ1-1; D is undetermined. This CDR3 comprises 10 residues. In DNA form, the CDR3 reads TGTGCCAGCAGGAACTCTGAAGCTTTCTTT. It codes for CASRNSEAFF.

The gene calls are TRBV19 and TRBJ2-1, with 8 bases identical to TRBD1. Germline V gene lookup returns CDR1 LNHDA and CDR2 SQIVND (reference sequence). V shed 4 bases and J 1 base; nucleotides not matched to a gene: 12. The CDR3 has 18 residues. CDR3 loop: CASSRMGRGLGSYNEQFF. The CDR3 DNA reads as TGTGCCAGTAGTAGGATGGGCAGGGGGCTCGGGTCCTACAATGAGCAGTTCTTC.

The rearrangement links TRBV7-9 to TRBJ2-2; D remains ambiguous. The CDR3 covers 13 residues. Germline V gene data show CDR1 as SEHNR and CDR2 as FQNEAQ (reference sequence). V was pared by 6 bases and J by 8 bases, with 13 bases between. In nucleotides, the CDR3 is TGTGCCAGCAGGCCTAGAAGTTCTGGGGAGCTGTTTTTT. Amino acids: CASRPRSSGELFF.

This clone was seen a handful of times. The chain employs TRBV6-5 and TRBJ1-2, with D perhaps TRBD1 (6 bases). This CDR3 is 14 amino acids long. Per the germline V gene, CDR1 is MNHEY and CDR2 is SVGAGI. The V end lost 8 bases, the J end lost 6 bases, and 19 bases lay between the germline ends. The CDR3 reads CASFGIGWGHGYTF. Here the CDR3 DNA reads TGTGCCAGCTTCGGAATTGGGTGGGGGCATGGCTACACCTTC.